This T cell receptor beta chain was found in a study of tumor and adjacent non-tumor tissue in lung cancer. Turning to the study itself: There were fewer than 15 adenocarcinoma, a couple of squamous cell carcinoma and 1 small cell lung cancer cases.

RNA was extracted from bulk tissue without any cell sorting. More than 3 cm separated this lung sample from the edge of the tumor. The library came from three nested PCR rounds adapted from ARM-PCR protocols. TCRdb called the multiplex PCR reads again in MiXCR, with one record for every CDR3 protein. The sample has more than 75,000 distinct CDR3 sequences; 75% to 90% are singletons. This CDR3 has 13 amino acids. Between the trimmed V and J ends, which lost 5 bases and 1 base, there was a span of 7 bases. CDR1 MDHEN and CDR2 SYDVKM come from the germline V gene. This clonotype was seen many times. V and J are TRBV28 and TRBJ2-3; D might be TRBD1 or TRBD2, each matching 5 bases. The sample taken for sequencing was distant non-tumor lung tissue. The sequence was obtained from a man between 60 and 70 years old with small cell lung cancer. This CDR3 is CASSRDGTDTQYF. CDR3 DNA sequence: TGTGCCAGCAGTCGGGACGGCACAGATACGCAGTATTTT.